The source of this T cell receptor beta chain is a study of regulatory T cells in long-lasting Graves disease. Study in general: Antithyroid drugs had been given to newly diagnosed Graves' patients for under 3 months. Study-wide results and caveats: Patients whose Graves' disease persisted exhibited lower TCR diversity than those newly diagnosed.

Construction of the TCR beta libraries employed iRepertoire HTBI primers in conjunction with Arm-PCR of CDR3 regions. TCRdb analysed the multiplex PCR reads with MiXCR anew, one entry per CDR3 protein. The repertoire includes around 250,000 distinct CDR3 sequences, roughly 18% of them detected once, and approximately 15% sits in the top ten. This clonotype was detected many times. Antigen specificity is unknown. The time point here: newly diagnosed GD, antithyroid drugs for less than 3 months. Preparation of the TCR library used RNA extracted from PBMCs. This CDR3 spans 14 amino acids. Germline lookup yields CDR1 SGHNT and CDR2 YYREEE (reference sequence). J gave up 4 bases and V 0 bases, and 2 bases lay outside the gene matches. The data also belong to a second study, concerning T cells in Graves' hyperthyroidism and ophthalmopathy. That paper notes: With the HTBI primer set, the TCR CDR3 went through a first round of RT-PCR. The model made its ophthalmopathy prediction, and onset followed a median approximately six months later.

V is TRBV5-4 and J is TRBJ1-2; 8 bases are a match to TRBD1. Here the sequenced sample was peripheral blood mononuclear cells (PBMCs), taken at new diagnosis, from a patient treated with antithyroid drugs. This sequence originates from a woman aged 25 to 45 with Graves disease. The CDR3 DNA sequence: TGTGCCAGCAGCTTGGACAGGGGGATCTATGGCTACACCTTC. Translated, it gives CASSLDRGIYGYTF.